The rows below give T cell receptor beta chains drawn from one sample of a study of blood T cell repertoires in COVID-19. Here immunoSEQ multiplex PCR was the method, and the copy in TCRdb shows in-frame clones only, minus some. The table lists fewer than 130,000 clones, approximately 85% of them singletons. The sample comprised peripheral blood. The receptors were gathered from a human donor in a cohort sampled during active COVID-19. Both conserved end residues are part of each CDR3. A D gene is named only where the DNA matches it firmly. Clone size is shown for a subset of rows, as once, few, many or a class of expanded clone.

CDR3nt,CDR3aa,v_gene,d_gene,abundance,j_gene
TGTGCCAGCAGCTTAGATCTTAAGGCGCTAGCGGGTTACAATGAGCAGTTCTTC,CASSLDLKALAGYNEQFF,TRBV11-2,TRBD2,once,TRBJ2-1
TGCGCCAGCAGCCCACTAGCGGGGGTGTACAATGAGCAGTTCTTC,CASSPLAGVYNEQFF,TRBV4-1,TRBD2,.,TRBJ2-1
TGCGCCAGCAGCCCTACAGGGGGCATTTATCAGCCCCAGCATTTT,CASSPTGGIYQPQHF,TRBV4-1,TRBD1,few,TRBJ1-5
TGTGCCAGCAGCCCAGGGACAGGGGGAGTCACTGAAGCTTTCTTT,CASSPGTGGVTEAFF,TRBV6-5,TRBD1,.,TRBJ1-1
TGTGCCAGCAGCCATCTCCGGGGAAACACCATATATTTT,CASSHLRGNTIYF,TRBV3-1/TRBV3-2,.,.,TRBJ1-3
TGTGCCAGCTCGCCGGGACAGGGGACCTATGGCTACACCTTC,CASSPGQGTYGYTF,TRBV18,TRBD1,.,TRBJ1-2
TGTGCCAGCAGGAAGACAGGGCCCGGAAACACCATATATTTT,CASRKTGPGNTIYF,TRBV6-5,TRBD1,once,TRBJ1-3
TGTGCCAGCAGCGCTATCTACGAGCAGTACTTC,CASSAIYEQYF,TRBV7-2,.,once,TRBJ2-7
TGTGCCAGCAGTGGAGAGACCGGGGAGCTGTTTTTT,CASSGETGELFF,TRBV9,.,.,TRBJ2-2
TGTGCCAGCAGTTTATCGGCAGGGAACTATGGCTACACCTTC,CASSLSAGNYGYTF,TRBV28,.,.,TRBJ1-2
TGTGCCAGCAGCCCCCCCTGGGGCAGGGGGAACACCGGGGAGCTGTTTTTT,CASSPPWGRGNTGELFF,TRBV9,.,few,TRBJ2-2
TGCGCCAGCAGTGGGCAGTCTAGCACAGATACGCAGTATTTT,CASSGQSSTDTQYF,TRBV5-1,.,.,TRBJ2-3
TGTGCCAGAACCGGGACTAGCGGGAGTAACGGCGGTGAGCAGTTCTTC,CARTGTSGSNGGEQFF,TRBV2,TRBD2,.,TRBJ2-1
TGTGCCAGCAGCCAAGATACCCCAGGGGGCGCCTACAATGAGCAGTTCTTC,CASSQDTPGGAYNEQFF,TRBV3-1/TRBV3-2,TRBD1,.,TRBJ2-1
TGTGCCAGCAGCCTCAGGACAGGGAATGATGGCTACACCTTC,CASSLRTGNDGYTF,TRBV7-8,TRBD1,.,TRBJ1-2
TGTGCCTGGAGTGCATTAGGGGCAGGGGGGCAGCCCCAGCATTTT,CAWSALGAGGQPQHF,TRBV30,TRBD1,once,TRBJ1-5
TGTGCCAGCACCCCTCAAACCCTATACCCCGGGGAGCTGTTTTTT,CASTPQTLYPGELFF,TRBV27,.,.,TRBJ2-2
TGCGCCAGCAGTGAGGGGGTAGCGGGGGGCAGGAAGACCCAGTACTTC,CASSEGVAGGRKTQYF,TRBV10-2,TRBD2,.,TRBJ2-5
TGTGCCAGCACCCAAATGGGGAAGGGGGCGACTGAAGCTTTCTTT,CASTQMGKGATEAFF,TRBV25-1,TRBD1,.,TRBJ1-1
TGTGCCAGCAGCTTTAAGTCCTTAGGGGCCGCTTCCTACAATGAGCAGTTCTTC,CASSFKSLGAASYNEQFF,TRBV5-4,.,.,TRBJ2-1
TGCGCCAGCAGCGAAGACCAACTAGCGGCCGCCGGGGAGCTGTTTTTT,CASSEDQLAAAGELFF,TRBV10-1,TRBD2,once,TRBJ2-2
TGTGCCAGCAGCGCCAGGTTTCCGGGACAGGCGGTCGGGGAGCTGTTTTTT,CASSARFPGQAVGELFF,TRBV11-2,TRBD1,.,TRBJ2-2
TGTGCCAGCAGCTTTCGCGGTCAGCCCCAGCATTTT,CASSFRGQPQHF,TRBV6-2/TRBV6-3,.,.,TRBJ1-5
TGTGCCAGCAGCCCTCACCTCGGACTCCCAGATACGCAGTATTTT,CASSPHLGLPDTQYF,TRBV11-3,.,.,TRBJ2-3
TGTGCCAGCAGCTTAACCAGGGGTGGGAATGAGCAGTTCTTC,CASSLTRGGNEQFF,TRBV7-3,.,.,TRBJ2-1
TGTGCCAGCAGCTCCACCGGGACAGGGTGGGGCAATCAGCCCCAGCATTTT,CASSSTGTGWGNQPQHF,TRBV7-9,TRBD1,few,TRBJ1-5
TGTGCCAGCAGTGCCGGGACAGCGAACACCTTC,CASSAGTANTF,TRBV12-3/TRBV12-4,TRBD1,.,TRBJ1-2
TGTGCCAGCAGCCAAGGCGGCAGCCTTAATTCACCCCTCCACTTT,CASSQGGSLNSPLHF,TRBV14,.,.,TRBJ1-6
TGCGCCAGCGAGGGGTCGGGGGGCTATGGCTACACCTTC,CASEGSGGYGYTF,TRBV5-1,.,.,TRBJ1-2
TGTGCCATCAGACCCGGGTACTCTGACGAAAAACTGTTTTTT,CAIRPGYSDEKLFF,TRBV10-3,.,.,TRBJ1-4
TGTGCCACCTCCCTCCAGGGGGTAGCTGGCTTT,CATSLQGVAGF,TRBV2,TRBD1,.,TRBJ1-1